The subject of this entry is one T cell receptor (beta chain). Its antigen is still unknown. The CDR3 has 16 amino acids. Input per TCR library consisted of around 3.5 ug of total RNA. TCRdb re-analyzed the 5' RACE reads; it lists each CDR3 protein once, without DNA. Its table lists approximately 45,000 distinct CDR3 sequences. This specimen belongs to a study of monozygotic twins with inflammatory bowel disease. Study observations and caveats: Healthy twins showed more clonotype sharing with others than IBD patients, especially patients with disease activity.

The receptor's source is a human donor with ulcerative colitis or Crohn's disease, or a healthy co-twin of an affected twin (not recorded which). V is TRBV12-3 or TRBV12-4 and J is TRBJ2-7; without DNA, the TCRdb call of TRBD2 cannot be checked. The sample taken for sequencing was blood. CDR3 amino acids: CASSLGPSGSSYEQYF.